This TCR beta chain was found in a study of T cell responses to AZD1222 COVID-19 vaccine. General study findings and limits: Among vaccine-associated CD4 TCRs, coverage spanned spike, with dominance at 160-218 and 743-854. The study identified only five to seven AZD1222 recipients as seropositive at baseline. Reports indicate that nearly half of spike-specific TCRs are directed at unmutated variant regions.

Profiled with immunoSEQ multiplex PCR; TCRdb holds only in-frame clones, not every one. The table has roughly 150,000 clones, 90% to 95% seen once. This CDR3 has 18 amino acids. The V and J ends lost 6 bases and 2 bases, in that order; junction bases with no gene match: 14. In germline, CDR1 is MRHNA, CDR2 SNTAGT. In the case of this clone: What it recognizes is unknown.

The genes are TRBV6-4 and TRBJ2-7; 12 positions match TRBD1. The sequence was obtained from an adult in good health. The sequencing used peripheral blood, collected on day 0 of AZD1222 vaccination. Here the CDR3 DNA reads TGTGCCAGCAGCCGGGACAGGGGGCGCGTATCGTCTACCTACGAGCAGTACTTC. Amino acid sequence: CASSRDRGRVSSTYEQYF.